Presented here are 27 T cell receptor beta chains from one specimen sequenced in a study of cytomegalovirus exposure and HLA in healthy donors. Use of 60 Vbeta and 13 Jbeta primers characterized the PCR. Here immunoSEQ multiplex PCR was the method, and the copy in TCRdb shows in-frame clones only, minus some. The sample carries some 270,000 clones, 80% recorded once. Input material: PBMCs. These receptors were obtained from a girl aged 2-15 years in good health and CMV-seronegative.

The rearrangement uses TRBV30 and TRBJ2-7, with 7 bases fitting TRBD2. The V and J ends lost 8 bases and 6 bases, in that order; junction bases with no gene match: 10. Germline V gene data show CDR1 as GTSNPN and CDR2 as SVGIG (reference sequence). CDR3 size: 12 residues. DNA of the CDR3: TGTGCCCTGGGAACGTCGGGAGGCGAGCAGTACTTC. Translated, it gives CALGTSGGEQYF.

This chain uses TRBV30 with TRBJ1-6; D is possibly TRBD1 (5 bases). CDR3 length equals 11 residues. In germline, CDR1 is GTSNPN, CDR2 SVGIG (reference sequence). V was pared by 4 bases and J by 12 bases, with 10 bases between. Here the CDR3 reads CAWNERGPLHF. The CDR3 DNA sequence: TGTGCCTGGAATGAAAGGGGACCCCTCCACTTT.

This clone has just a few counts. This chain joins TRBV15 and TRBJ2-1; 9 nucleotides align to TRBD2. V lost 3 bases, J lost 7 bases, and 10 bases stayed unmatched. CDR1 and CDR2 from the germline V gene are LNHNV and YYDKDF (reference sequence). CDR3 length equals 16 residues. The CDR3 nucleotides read TGTGCCACCAGCAGTACGAGCGGGAGGTTCGGGAATGAGCAGTTCTTC. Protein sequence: CATSSTSGRFGNEQFF.

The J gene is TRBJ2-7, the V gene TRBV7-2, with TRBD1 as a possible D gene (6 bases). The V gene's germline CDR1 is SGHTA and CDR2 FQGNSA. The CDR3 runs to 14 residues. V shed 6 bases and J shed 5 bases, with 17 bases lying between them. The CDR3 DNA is TGTGCCAGCAGTCGAGACAGGTTCGGCGACGAGCAGTACTTC. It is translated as CASSRDRFGDEQYF.

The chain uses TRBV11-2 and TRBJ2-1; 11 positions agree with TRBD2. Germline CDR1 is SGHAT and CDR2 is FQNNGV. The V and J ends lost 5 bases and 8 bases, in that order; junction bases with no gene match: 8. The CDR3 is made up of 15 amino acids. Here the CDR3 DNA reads TGTGCCAGCAGCCTCGCGACTAGCGGGATCGATGAGCAGTTCTTC. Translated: CASSLATSGIDEQFF.

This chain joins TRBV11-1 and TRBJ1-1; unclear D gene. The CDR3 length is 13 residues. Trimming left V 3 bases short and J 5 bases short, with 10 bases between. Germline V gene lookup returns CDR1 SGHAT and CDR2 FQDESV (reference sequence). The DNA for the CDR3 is TGTGCCAGCAGCTTCACTACGGGTACTGAAGCTTTCTTT. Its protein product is CASSFTTGTEAFF.

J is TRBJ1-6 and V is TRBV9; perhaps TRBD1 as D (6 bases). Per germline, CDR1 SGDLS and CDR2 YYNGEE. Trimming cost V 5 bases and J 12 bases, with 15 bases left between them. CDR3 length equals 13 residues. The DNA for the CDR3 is TGTGCCAGCAGTTACAGGGAAAGGGAACCCCTCCACTTT. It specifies CASSYREREPLHF.

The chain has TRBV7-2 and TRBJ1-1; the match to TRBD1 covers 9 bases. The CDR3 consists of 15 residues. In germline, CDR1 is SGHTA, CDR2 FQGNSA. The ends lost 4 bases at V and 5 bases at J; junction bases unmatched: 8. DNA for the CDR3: TGTGCCAGCAGCTATCGACAGGGGGGAGGAACTGAAGCTTTCTTT. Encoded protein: CASSYRQGGGTEAFF. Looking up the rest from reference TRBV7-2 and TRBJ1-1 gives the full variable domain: GAGVSQSPSNKVTEKGKDVELRCDPISGHTALYWYRQSLGQGLEFLIYFQGNSAPDKSGLPSDRFSAERTGGSVSTLTIQRTQQEDSAVYLCASSYRQGGGTEAFFGQGTRLTVV.

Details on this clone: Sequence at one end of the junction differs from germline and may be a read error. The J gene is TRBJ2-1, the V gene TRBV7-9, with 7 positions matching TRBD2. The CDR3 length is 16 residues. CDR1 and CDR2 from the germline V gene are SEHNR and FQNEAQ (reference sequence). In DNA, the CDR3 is TGTTCCAGCAGCCCCCGGGCGGGACTATATTTCAATGAGCAGTTCTTC. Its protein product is CSSSPRAGLYFNEQFF.

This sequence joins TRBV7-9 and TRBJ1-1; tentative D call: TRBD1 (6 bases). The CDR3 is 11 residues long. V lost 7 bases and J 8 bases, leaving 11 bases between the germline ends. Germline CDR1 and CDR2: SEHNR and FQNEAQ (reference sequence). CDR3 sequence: CASMQGREAFF. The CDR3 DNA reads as TGTGCCAGCATGCAGGGGCGGGAAGCTTTCTTT.

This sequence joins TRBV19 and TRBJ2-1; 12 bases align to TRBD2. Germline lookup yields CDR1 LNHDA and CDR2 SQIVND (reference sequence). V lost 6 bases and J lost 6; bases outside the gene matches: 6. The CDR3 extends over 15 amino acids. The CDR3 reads CASRPTSGGPNEQFF. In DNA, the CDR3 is TGTGCCAGTAGGCCGACTAGCGGGGGCCCCAATGAGCAGTTCTTC.

CDR3 sequence reads: CASSSPGQATDTQYF. The CDR3 DNA is TGTGCCAGCAGTTCTCCGGGACAGGCCACAGATACGCAGTATTTT. This chain links TRBV28 with TRBJ2-3, with 8 positions matching TRBD1. After removal of 4 bases from V and 2 bases from J, the junction contained 5 bases not matched to a gene. There are 15 residues in the CDR3. The germline V gene encodes CDR1 MDHEN and CDR2 SYDVKM.

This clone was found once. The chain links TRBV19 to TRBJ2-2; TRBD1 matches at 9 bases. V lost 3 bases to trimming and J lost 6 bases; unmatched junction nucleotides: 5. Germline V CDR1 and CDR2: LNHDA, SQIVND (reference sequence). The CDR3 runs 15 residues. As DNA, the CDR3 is TGTGCCAGTAGTATGGGGACAGGGTTAGCCGGGGAGCTGTTTTTT. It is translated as CASSMGTGLAGELFF.

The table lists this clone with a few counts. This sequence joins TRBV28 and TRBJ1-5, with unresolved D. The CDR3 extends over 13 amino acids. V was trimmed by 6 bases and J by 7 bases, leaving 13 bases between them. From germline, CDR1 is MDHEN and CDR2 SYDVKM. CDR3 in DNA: TGTGCCAGCAGCTCCGTGATACGGCAGCCCCAGCATTTT. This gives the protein CASSSVIRQPQHF.

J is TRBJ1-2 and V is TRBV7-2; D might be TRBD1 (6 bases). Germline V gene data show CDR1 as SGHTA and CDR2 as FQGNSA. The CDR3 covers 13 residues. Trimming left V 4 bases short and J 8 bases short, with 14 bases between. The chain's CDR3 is CASSSRTETGYTF. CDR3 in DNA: TGTGCCAGCAGCTCACGGACAGAAACCGGCTACACCTTC.

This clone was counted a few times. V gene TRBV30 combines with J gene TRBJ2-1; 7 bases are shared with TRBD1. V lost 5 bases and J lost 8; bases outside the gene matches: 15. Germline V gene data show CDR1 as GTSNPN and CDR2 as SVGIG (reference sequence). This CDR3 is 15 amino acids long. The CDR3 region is CAWGTPGQPWDEQFF. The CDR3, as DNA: TGTGCCTGGGGAACACCGGGACAGCCGTGGGATGAGCAGTTCTTC. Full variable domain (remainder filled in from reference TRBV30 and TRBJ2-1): SQTIHQWPATLVQPVGSPLSLECTVEGTSNPNLYWYRQAAGRGLQLLFYSVGIGQISSEVPQNLSASRPQDRQFILSSKKLLLSDSGFYLCAWGTPGQPWDEQFFGPGTRLTVL.

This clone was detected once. DNA of the CDR3: TGTGCCAGCAGTTTAGCGGGAGATGGTCACAATGAGCAGTTCTTC. Protein sequence: CASSLAGDGHNEQFF. This chain uses TRBV28 with TRBJ2-1, with 7 bases fitting TRBD2. After removal of 2 bases from V and 5 bases from J, the junction contained 6 bases not matched to a gene. CDR1 MDHEN and CDR2 SYDVKM come from the germline V gene. There are 15 residues in the CDR3.

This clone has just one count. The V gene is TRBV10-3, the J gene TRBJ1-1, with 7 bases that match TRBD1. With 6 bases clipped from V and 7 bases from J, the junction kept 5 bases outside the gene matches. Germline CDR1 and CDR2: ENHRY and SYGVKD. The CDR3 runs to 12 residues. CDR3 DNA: TGTGCCATCAGAAGTTGGGACAGTGAAGCTTTCTTT. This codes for CAIRSWDSEAFF.

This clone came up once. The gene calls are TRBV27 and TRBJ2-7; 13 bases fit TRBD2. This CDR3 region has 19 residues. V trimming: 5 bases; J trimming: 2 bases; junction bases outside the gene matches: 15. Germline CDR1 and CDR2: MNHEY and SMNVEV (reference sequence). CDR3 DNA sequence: TGTGCCAGCAGTCCACTTAGGACTAGCGGGAGAGGAACCACCTACGAGCAGTACTTC. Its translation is CASSPLRTSGRGTTYEQYF.

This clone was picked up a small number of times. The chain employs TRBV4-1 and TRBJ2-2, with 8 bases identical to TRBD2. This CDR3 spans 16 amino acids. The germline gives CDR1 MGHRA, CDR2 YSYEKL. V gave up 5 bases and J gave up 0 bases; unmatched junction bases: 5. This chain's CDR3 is CASSDQAGANTGELFF. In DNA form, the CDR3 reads TGCGCCAGCAGCGACCAAGCGGGGGCGAACACCGGGGAGCTGTTTTTT.

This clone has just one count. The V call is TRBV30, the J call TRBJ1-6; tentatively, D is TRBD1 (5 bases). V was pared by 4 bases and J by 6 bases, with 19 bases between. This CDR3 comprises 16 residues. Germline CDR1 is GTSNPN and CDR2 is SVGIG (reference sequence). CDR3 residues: CAWTAGLTRANSPLHF. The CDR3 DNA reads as TGTGCCTGGACAGCGGGGTTAACCAGGGCTAATTCACCCCTCCACTTT. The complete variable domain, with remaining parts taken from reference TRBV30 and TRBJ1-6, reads SQTIHQWPATLVQPVGSPLSLECTVEGTSNPNLYWYRQAAGRGLQLLFYSVGIGQISSEVPQNLSASRPQDRQFILSSKKLLLSDSGFYLCAWTAGLTRANSPLHFGNGTRLTVT.

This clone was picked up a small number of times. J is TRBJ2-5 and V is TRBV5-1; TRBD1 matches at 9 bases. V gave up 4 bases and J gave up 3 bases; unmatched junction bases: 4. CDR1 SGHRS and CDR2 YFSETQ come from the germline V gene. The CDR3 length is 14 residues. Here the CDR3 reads CASSNWTGEETQYF. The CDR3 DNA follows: TGCGCCAGCAGCAACTGGACAGGGGAAGAGACCCAGTACTTC.

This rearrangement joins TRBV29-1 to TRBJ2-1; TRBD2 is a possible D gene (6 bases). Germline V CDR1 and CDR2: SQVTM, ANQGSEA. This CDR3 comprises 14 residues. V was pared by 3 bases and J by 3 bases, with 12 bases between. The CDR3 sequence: CSVDWRGLYNEQFF. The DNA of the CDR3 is TGCAGCGTTGATTGGCGGGGACTCTACAATGAGCAGTTCTTC.

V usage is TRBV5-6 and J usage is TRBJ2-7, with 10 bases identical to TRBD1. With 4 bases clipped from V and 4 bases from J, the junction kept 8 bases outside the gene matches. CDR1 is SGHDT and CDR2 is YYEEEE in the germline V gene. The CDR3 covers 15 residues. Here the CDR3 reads CASSLPGQGGYEQYF. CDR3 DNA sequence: TGTGCCAGCAGCCTACCCGGACAGGGGGGATACGAGCAGTACTTC. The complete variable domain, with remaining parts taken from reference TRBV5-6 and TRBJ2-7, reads DAGVTQSPTHLIKTRGQQVTLRCSPKSGHDTVSWYQQALGQGPQFIFQYYEEEERQRGNFPDRFSGHQFPNYSSELNVNALLLGDSALYLCASSLPGQGGYEQYFGPGTRLTVT.

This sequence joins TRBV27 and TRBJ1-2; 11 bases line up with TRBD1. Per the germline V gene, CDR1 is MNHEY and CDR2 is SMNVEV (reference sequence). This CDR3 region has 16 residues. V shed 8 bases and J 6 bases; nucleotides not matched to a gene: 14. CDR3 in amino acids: CASAHLSGQGVHGYTF. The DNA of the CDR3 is TGTGCCAGCGCCCACCTCTCGGGACAGGGGGTCCATGGCTACACCTTC.

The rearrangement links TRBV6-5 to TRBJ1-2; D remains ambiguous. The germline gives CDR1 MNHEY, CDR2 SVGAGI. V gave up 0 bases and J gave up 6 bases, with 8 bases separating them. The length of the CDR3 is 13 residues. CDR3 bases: TGTGCCAGCAGTTACTCTCAGGCTCATGGCTACACCTTC. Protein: CASSYSQAHGYTF.

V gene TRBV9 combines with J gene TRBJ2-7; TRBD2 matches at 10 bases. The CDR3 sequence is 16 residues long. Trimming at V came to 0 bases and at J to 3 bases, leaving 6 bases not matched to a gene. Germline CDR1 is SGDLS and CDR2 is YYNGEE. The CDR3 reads CASSVDRLAGVYEQYF. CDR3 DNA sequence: TGTGCCAGCAGCGTAGACCGGCTAGCGGGAGTCTACGAGCAGTACTTC.